The sequence of this T cell receptor beta chain was determined in a study of blood T cell repertoires in COVID-19. The wider study: Sites across the United States, Italy and Spain contributed samples from acute and convalescent COVID-19.

Under the authors' procedure: Amplification from reference gene primers served as the basis for estimated nucleated cell counts. Sequencing was performed with immunoSEQ multiplex PCR; in TCRdb, only in-frame clones are kept and a portion is missing. The D gene and trimming were derived from the DNA, and the V and J assignments and clone size from that table. This sample carries approximately 280,000 clones, around 84% of them seen once, and the ten largest clones take 5%. The material sequenced was PBMCs or T cells enriched from blood (not recorded which). This receptor was taken from a man aged 35-49 years who had been exposed to COVID-19.

The CDR3 is CASREYGEQFF. Written as DNA, the CDR3 is TGTGCCAGCAGGGAGTATGGTGAGCAGTTCTTC. The V and J genes are TRBV2 and TRBJ2-1, with unresolved D. Trimming stripped 6 bases from V and 9 bases from J, with 9 bases between. Germline V gene sequence: CDR1 SNHLY, CDR2 FYNNEI. This CDR3 region has 11 residues.